This T cell receptor beta chain was found in a study of T cell repertoires in cytomegalovirus infection (dated by TCRdb to the late 2010s). About the investigation overall: Peptide stimulations targeted recently identified HLA-C-restricted CMV epitopes, whose presentation resists viral immunomodulation, together with well-studied HLA-B-restricted epitopes. Donor HLA type was relevant to the analysis, as public TCR beta signatures indicated carriage of CMV infection together with the matching HLA type. The full study reports these points: In both this cohort and an independent roughly 400-donor cohort, the cumulative frequency of public TCR beta family members distinguished carriers of CMV infection plus the relevant HLA type. The ex vivo response was dominated by HLA-C-restricted CMV-specific TCR beta clonotypes, which also provided the single most frequent clonotype in two of eight donors.

This clonotype has more than one count but fewer than ten. What antigen it recognizes has not been identified. No base quality information exists; no much larger clone differs at one position. TCRdb names Illumina HiSeq 1500 as the instrument used. TCRdb ran its own pipeline on the public reads, namely fastp trimming at Q25 and MiXCR clone calling, and kept in-frame beta chains. CDR3 protein duplicates are merged, each entry listing the most common genes and DNA. For this sample the table gives tens of thousands of distinct CDR3 sequences, of which about half were detected only once. The ten top clones hold more than 85% of the sample. Per the publication, the treatment or condition label means: in vitro stimulation with specific CMV peptide epitopes to enrich CMV-specific T cells. From a lookup of the germline V gene, CDR1 and CDR2 are SGHTA and FQGNSA. Spanning cysteine to phenylalanine, the CDR3 consists of 12 amino acids. Here the CDR3 DNA is all that survives: 36 bases in frame from base 1. The trim is 8 bases for V and 5 bases for J, with a gap of 9 bases between the germline ends.

The sequencing used CD8+ T cells from cultured PBMCs, collected from culture after CMV antigen stimulation. The chain is encoded by TRBV7-2 joined to TRBJ2-2, with an unclear D gene assignment. The TCR originated in a human donor in good health (CMV status not recorded). Some clones in this sample may be carry-over from other donors' samples. The sequence in DNA is TGTGCCAGCGGCGCCCGGACCGGGGAGCTGTTTTTT. It specifies CASGARTGELFF. With the portions outside the CDR3 filled from the reference TRBV7-2 and TRBJ2-2 genes, the complete variable region becomes GAGVSQSPSNKVTEKGKDVELRCDPISGHTALYWYRQSLGQGLEFLIYFQGNSAPDKSGLPSDRFSAERTGGSVSTLTIQRTQQEDSAVYLCASGARTGELFFGEGSRLTVL.